This note documents a single T cell receptor beta chain sequence. Enrolled during active infection, Seattle patients were then followed longitudinally. The record originates from a study of blood T cell repertoires in COVID-19. As for the study in general: Collection of acute and convalescent COVID-19 samples took place in the United States, Italy and Spain.

The germline V gene encodes CDR1 LNHNV and CDR2 YYDKDF (reference sequence). With V trimmed by 0 bases and J by 2 bases, 1 base remained unmatched. The CDR3 is 14 residues long. In the authors' workflow: Reference gene primer amplification in the assay estimated nucleated cell counts. Sequencing used immunoSEQ multiplex PCR; TCRdb keeps in-frame clones, though not all of them. From that table come the V and J calls and clone size; the DNA was used to work out D and trimming. The sample lists over 150,000 clones, roughly 84% seen once, with less than 10% in the top ten. The sequence was obtained from a woman between 55 and 75 years old with COVID-19, enrolled during active disease. The source material was peripheral blood. The chain recombines TRBV15 with TRBJ2-7; 7 nucleotides align to TRBD1. The CDR3 DNA sequence: TGTGCCACCAGCAGAGAGACAGGGACCTACGAGCAGTACTTC. It specifies CATSRETGTYEQYF.